A selection of T cell receptor beta chains follows, all from one sample in a study of identical twins. MiXCR was run by TCRdb on the 5' RACE reads, yielding one entry per CDR3 protein. Of some 1,600,000 distinct CDR3 sequences listed, about 32% were seen once; the top ten hold 0.25% to 0.3%. Sequenced: cord blood. Every receptor here comes from a newborn girl in good health. CDR3s include the opening cysteine and the closing phenylalanine or tryptophan. A D gene is named only where the DNA matches it firmly. The size entry is marked missing in some rows and otherwise reads once, few, many or a size class.

CDR3 DNA | CDR3 protein | D gene | clone size | J gene | V gene
TGTGCCAGCAGTCGACTAGCGGGAACCAATGAGCAGTTCTTC | CASSRLAGTNEQFF | TRBD2 | - | TRBJ2-1 | TRBV6-5
TGTGCCAGCAGCTCTTTAGCGGGGCACATCTACAATGAGCAGTTCTTC | CASSSLAGHIYNEQFF | TRBD2 | - | TRBJ2-1 | TRBV11-2
TGTGCCAGCAGCCGACAGTCTGGCTACACCTTC | CASSRQSGYTF | - | - | TRBJ1-2 | TRBV3-1
TGCAGCGTTGGGCGAGGACTAGCGGTCTACAATGAGCAGTTCTTC | CSVGRGLAVYNEQFF | TRBD2 | many | TRBJ2-1 | TRBV29-1
TGTGCCTGGAGTGATCAGAAGAAACTGTTTTTT | CAWSDQKKLFF | - | - | TRBJ1-4 | TRBV30
TGTGCCAGCAGCCCATCTAGCGGGGGAAGCTCCTACAATGAGCAGTTCTTC | CASSPSSGGSSYNEQFF | TRBD2 | few | TRBJ2-1 | TRBV4-2
TGTGCCAGCAGCTTTGGTTACACAGATATGCAGTATTTT | CASSFGYTDMQYF | - | - | TRBJ2-3 | TRBV5-4
TGTGCCAGCAGCTTAGCAGTGACAGGGCAGCTGTTTTTT | CASSLAVTGQLFF | TRBD1 | once | TRBJ2-2 | TRBV11-3
TGTGCCAGCAGTTACACAGGACCGGGAGGCTACACCTTC | CASSYTGPGGYTF | - | - | TRBJ1-2 | TRBV7-9
TGTGTCAGTTCCCGGGATAGGACGGCCTTCGCTGAAGCTTTCTTT | CVSSRDRTAFAEAFF | - | - | TRBJ1-1 | TRBV6-5
TGTGCCAGCAGCTATATCCTCACAGGGGAAGCTTTCTTT | CASSYILTGEAFF | - | - | TRBJ1-1 | TRBV4-2
TGTGCCAGCAGCTATTGGGCAGGGTGGGCACATACGCAGTATTTT | CASSYWAGWAHTQYF | - | - | TRBJ2-3 | TRBV7-6
TGTGCCAGCAGTTCGGGCGGGAAATTCTACAATGAGCAGTTCTTC | CASSSGGKFYNEQFF | - | few | TRBJ2-1 | TRBV28
TGTGCCAGCATACCTCGGGGCGCGAAGGTATACGAGCAGTACTTC | CASIPRGAKVYEQYF | - | few | TRBJ2-7 | TRBV27
TGTGCCAGCAGCCTCATTACAGGACACCCCCAGCATTTT | CASSLITGHPQHF | - | - | TRBJ1-5 | TRBV6-2/TRBV6-3
TGCAGTGCTAGATCGGGTCCCGCCACCGAGCAGTACTTC | CSARSGPATEQYF | - | - | TRBJ2-7 | TRBV20-1
TGCGCCAGCAGCCAAGGAGTTTTAGCTACCTCTGGGGCCAACGTCCCGACTTTC | CASSQGVLATSGANVPTF | - | - | TRBJ2-6 | TRBV4-1
TGTGCCGGGGGAGGGCCGGCAGATACGCAGTATTTT | CAGGGPADTQYF | TRBD2 | - | TRBJ2-3 | TRBV6-6
TGCAGTGCTACGAGGGACAGCAATCAGCCCCAGCATTTT | CSATRDSNQPQHF | - | many | TRBJ1-5 | TRBV20-1
TGCAGTGCTAGTCTGGGAGGAGTCCCTTCTAGCACAGATACGCAGTATTTT | CSASLGGVPSSTDTQYF | - | - | TRBJ2-3 | TRBV20-1
TGTGCCAGCAGTATCCACCGAACTAGCACAGATACGCAGTATTTT | CASSIHRTSTDTQYF | - | few | TRBJ2-3 | TRBV25-1
TGTGCCAGCAGCTTGAAACAGGGGATAGTCGAGCGGTACTTC | CASSLKQGIVERYF | TRBD1 | - | TRBJ2-7 | TRBV5-6
TGTGCCAGCAGTTTAAGGACAGGGTCCGGGGAAAAACTGTTTTTT | CASSLRTGSGEKLFF | TRBD1 | few | TRBJ1-4 | TRBV27
TGCGCCAGCAGCTTGGACAGGGCTATCACAGATACGCAGTATTTT | CASSLDRAITDTQYF | - | many | TRBJ2-3 | TRBV5-1
TGTGCCAGCAGTGAACGGGGTACCTCCTACGAGCAGTACTTC | CASSERGTSYEQYF | - | many | TRBJ2-7 | TRBV6-1
TGTGCCAGCAGCAGTGTTTTGGGACCAGATACGCAGTATTTT | CASSSVLGPDTQYF | - | few | TRBJ2-3 | TRBV5-5
TGTGCCAGCAGTTTACCGGGAGGGCTACAAGATACGCAGTATTTT | CASSLPGGLQDTQYF | TRBD2 | - | TRBJ2-3 | TRBV27
TGCAGTGCAGCCGGGACTTTAGATACGCAGTATTTT | CSAAGTLDTQYF | - | - | TRBJ2-3 | TRBV20-1
TGTGCCAGCAGACCGGACAGCCAGGTTTCACCCCTCCACTTT | CASRPDSQVSPLHF | - | - | TRBJ1-6 | TRBV12-3/TRBV12-4
TGCGCCAGCAGCTCCTATGACAGGCGGAGCTCCTACGAGCAGTACTTC | CASSSYDRRSSYEQYF | - | few | TRBJ2-7 | TRBV5-1
TGCAGTGCTAGCCCAGGGGAATATGCAGATACGCAGTATTTT | CSASPGEYADTQYF | - | - | TRBJ2-3 | TRBV20-1
TGTGCCAGCAGTTATTCTGCAGGGGGTTTTGGAAACACCATATATTTT | CASSYSAGGFGNTIYF | TRBD1 | - | TRBJ1-3 | TRBV6-5
TGTGCCAGCAGCCAATTAACTAATGAAAAACTGTTTTTT | CASSQLTNEKLFF | - | - | TRBJ1-4 | TRBV28
TGTGCCAGCAGCCAAACGGTCAATGAGCAGTTCTTC | CASSQTVNEQFF | - | - | TRBJ2-1 | TRBV3-1
TGTGCCAGCAGCCAAGGACTAGCGGGTACCTCAGATACGCAGTATTTT | CASSQGLAGTSDTQYF | TRBD2 | - | TRBJ2-3 | TRBV4-2
TGTGCCAGCAGCGTGGTCGATGAGCAGTTCTTC | CASSVVDEQFF | - | - | TRBJ2-1 | TRBV28
TGCAGTGCTAGATCCGCCCAAGCAAATGAGCAGTTCTTC | CSARSAQANEQFF | - | few | TRBJ2-1 | TRBV20-1
TGCGCCAGCAGCCAGGGACAGGGTTTGGCTGAAGCTTTCTTT | CASSQGQGLAEAFF | TRBD1 | - | TRBJ1-1 | TRBV4-1
TGTGCCAGCAGGCTAATAGCGGGAGGGCCAGATACGCAGTATTTT | CASRLIAGGPDTQYF | TRBD2 | - | TRBJ2-3 | TRBV28
TGCAGTGCTAGAGAAACAGGGTGGGGGTTACGCGGCTACACCTTC | CSARETGWGLRGYTF | - | - | TRBJ1-2 | TRBV20-1
TGCAGTGCTCAGGATTACGCAGATACGCAGTATTTT | CSAQDYADTQYF | - | few | TRBJ2-3 | TRBV20-1
TGTGCCAGCAGCCGCAATCTGCGACCCCAAGAGACCCAGTACTTC | CASSRNLRPQETQYF | - | - | TRBJ2-5 | TRBV7-6
TGCGCCAGCAGCTTCCCAGGGAGCCTAAATGAGCAGTACTTC | CASSFPGSLNEQYF | - | - | TRBJ2-7 | TRBV5-1
TGTGCCAGCGCAGGCGGCACTGAAGCTTTCTTT | CASAGGTEAFF | - | - | TRBJ1-1 | TRBV5-4
TGTGCCAGCAAGTCCGGTTTAGGGACCGGGGAGCTGTTTTTT | CASKSGLGTGELFF | - | - | TRBJ2-2 | TRBV2